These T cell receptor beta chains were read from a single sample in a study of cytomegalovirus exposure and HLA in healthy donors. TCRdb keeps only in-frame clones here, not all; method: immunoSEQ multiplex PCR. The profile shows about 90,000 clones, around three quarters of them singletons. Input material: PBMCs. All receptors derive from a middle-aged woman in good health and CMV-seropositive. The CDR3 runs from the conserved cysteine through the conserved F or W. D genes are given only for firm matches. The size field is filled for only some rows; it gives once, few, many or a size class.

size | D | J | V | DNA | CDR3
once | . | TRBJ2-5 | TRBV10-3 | TGTGCCATCAGCGACGAAGTCGCGGGGGCGGAACAAGAGACCCAGTACTTC | CAISDEVAGAEQETQYF
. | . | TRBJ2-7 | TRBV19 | TGTGCCAGTAGTGTCACCAGCGGTGAGTTCTACGAGCAGTACTTC | CASSVTSGEFYEQYF
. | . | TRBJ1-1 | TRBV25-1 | TGTGCCAGCAGTGGACCAGGGGAGTGGGGGTTCACTGAAGCTTTCTTT | CASSGPGEWGFTEAFF
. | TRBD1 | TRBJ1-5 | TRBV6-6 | TGTGCCAGCTCAACCGGGACAGCTCCCTATCAGCCCCAGCATTTT | CASSTGTAPYQPQHF
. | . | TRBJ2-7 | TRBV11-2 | TGTGCCAGCAGCTTTGCGGCCCTCGGAGGCGAGCAGTACTTC | CASSFAALGGEQYF
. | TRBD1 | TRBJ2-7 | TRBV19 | TGTGCCAGTACCCTTTCGACAGGGGGCTACGAGCAGTACTTC | CASTLSTGGYEQYF
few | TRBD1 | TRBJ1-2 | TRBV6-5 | TGTGCCACCCTAGGGACAGACTACGTCTATGGCTACACCTTC | CATLGTDYVYGYTF
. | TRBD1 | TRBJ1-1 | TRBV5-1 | TGCGCCAGCAGCTTCGGCGCCGCGGACAGGGTCAAGAACACTGAAGCTTTCTTT | CASSFGAADRVKNTEAFF
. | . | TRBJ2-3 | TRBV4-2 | TGTGCCAGCAGCCAAAGCCCCCATAGCACAGATACGCAGTATTTT | CASSQSPHSTDTQYF
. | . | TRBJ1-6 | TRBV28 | TGTGCCAGCAGTTTTACTTATAATTCACCCCTCCACTTT | CASSFTYNSPLHF
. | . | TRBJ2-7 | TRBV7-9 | TGTGCCAGCAGCCCTTACTACGAGCAGTACTTC | CASSPYYEQYF
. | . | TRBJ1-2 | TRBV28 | TGTGCCAGCGAAAGCTCTCTTGGTCCTGGCTACACCTTC | CASESSLGPGYTF
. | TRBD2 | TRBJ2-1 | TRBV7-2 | TGTGCCAGCAGCTCTCTAGCGGGAGATTACAATGAGCAGTTCTTC | CASSSLAGDYNEQFF
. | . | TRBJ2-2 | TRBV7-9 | TGTGCCAGCAGCTTAGAGACACGTTCCGGGGAGCTGTTTTTT | CASSLETRSGELFF
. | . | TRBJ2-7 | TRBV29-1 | TGCAGCGGGAGGACAGCCGAGGGATACGAGCAGTACTTC | CSGRTAEGYEQYF
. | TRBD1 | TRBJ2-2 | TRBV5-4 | TGTGCCAGCAGCCAGACAGGGGAAGGGACCGGGGAGCTGTTTTTT | CASSQTGEGTGELFF
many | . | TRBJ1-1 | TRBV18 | TGTGCCAGCTCGCCTCCAGGGTTCGTGGCTTTCTTT | CASSPPGFVAFF
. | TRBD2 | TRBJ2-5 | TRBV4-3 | TGCGCCAGCAGCCAAGATAGAGGACTAGCGGGACAAGAGACCCAGTACTTC | CASSQDRGLAGQETQYF
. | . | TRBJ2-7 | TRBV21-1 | TGTGCCAGCAGCAGGGACAGGGATTTGGCGGGAGGGCCTCCTGGGTACGAGCAGTACTTC | CASSRDRDLAGGPPGYEQYF
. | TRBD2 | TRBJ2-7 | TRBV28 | TGTGCCAGCTCTGGACTAGCGGCCTTCTACGAGCAGTACTTC | CASSGLAAFYEQYF
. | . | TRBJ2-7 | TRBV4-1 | TGCGCCAGCAGCCAAGATAGCCGATACGAGCAGTACTTC | CASSQDSRYEQYF
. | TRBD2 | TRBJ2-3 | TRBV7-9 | TGTGCCAGCATTATGACTAGCGGGAGTGGCACAGATACGCAGTATTTT | CASIMTSGSGTDTQYF
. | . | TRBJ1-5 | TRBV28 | TGTGCCAGCACCTCACAGGGTATAGGATTTGCGAGCAATCAGCCCCAGCATTTT | CASTSQGIGFASNQPQHF
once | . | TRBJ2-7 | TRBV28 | TGTGCCAGCAGTTTAGTGGGGAGGTCCGCCTACGAGCAGTACTTC | CASSLVGRSAYEQYF
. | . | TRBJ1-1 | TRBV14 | TGTGCCAGCAGCCAAGTCAGAGGGAACACTGAAGCTTTCTTT | CASSQVRGNTEAFF
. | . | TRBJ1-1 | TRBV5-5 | TGTGCCAGCAGGGGGTCAGGGTTATCGAGCACTGAAGCTTTCTTT | CASRGSGLSSTEAFF
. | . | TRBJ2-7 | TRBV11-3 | TGTGCCAGCAGCTCTTCTAGGTACGAGCAGTACTTC | CASSSSRYEQYF
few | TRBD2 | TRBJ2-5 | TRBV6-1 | TGTGCCAGCAGTGAATGGCGGGGGGGGACCCAGTACTTC | CASSEWRGGTQYF
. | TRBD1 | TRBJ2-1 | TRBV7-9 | TGTGCCAGCAGCTTACAGTACAGGGGGCGCACCGATGAGCAGTTCTTC | CASSLQYRGRTDEQFF
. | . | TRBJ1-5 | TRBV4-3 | TGCGCCAGCAGCCAAGGGGGGCGGGATCAGCCCCAGCATTTT | CASSQGGRDQPQHF
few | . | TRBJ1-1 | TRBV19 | TGTGCCAGTAGTATGTCTGCCAGAATGAACACTGAAGCTTTCTTT | CASSMSARMNTEAFF
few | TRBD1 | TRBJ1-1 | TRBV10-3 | TGTGCCATCAGAAGACAGGGGGTGAACACTGAAGCTTTCTTT | CAIRRQGVNTEAFF
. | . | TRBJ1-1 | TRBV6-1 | TGTGCCAGCAGCTACGGGGGGGGGAACACTGAAGCTTTCTTT | CASSYGGGNTEAFF
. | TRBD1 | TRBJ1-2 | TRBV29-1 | TGCAGCGTTGAGTCAGGGGGCTACGGCTACACCTTC | CSVESGGYGYTF
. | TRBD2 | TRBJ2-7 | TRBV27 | TGTGCCAGCAGTATAGCGGGAACCCAACTCGAGCAGTACTTC | CASSIAGTQLEQYF
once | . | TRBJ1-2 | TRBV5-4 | TGTGCCAGCAGCGCACAGGGTGTGGGTGGCTACACCTTC | CASSAQGVGGYTF
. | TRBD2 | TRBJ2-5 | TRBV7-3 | TGTGCCAGCAGCCCGGGGAGACTAGCGGGAGAGGAGACCCAGTACTTC | CASSPGRLAGEETQYF
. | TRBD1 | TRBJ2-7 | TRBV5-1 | TGCGCCAGCATGCAGGGACAGGGGGTCCACGAGCAGTACTTC | CASMQGQGVHEQYF
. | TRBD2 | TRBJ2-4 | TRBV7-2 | TGTGCCAGCAGCTTAGTTGACACTAGCGGGAGTTTTCCCAAAAACATTCAGTACTTC | CASSLVDTSGSFPKNIQYF
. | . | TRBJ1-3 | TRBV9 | TGTGCCAGCAGCGTAGGGCAGGATGGAAACACCATATATTTT | CASSVGQDGNTIYF
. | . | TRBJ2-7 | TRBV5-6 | TGTGCCAGCGGTCTCGGCTACGAGCAGTACTTC | CASGLGYEQYF
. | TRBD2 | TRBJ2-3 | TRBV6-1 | TGTGCCAGCAGTGTGGCTAGCGGGAGGGCAGATACGCAGTATTTT | CASSVASGRADTQYF
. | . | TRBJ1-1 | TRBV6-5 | TGTGCCAGCAGTTCAGGAGGCGCCAGGACTGAAGCTTTCTTT | CASSSGGARTEAFF
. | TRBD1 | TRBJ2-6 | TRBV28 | TGTGCCAGCGAGGGGACAGTGTTCGGGGCCAACGTCCTGACTTTC | CASEGTVFGANVLTF
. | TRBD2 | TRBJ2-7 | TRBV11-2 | TGTGCCAGCAGGGGGACTAGCGGCCCCTACGAGCAGTACTTC | CASRGTSGPYEQYF
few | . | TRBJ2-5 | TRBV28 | TGTGCCAGCAGTTTTAGGCTAGGAGGAGAGACCCAGTACTTC | CASSFRLGGETQYF
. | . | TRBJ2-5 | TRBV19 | TGTGCCAGTAGTGCGGGACAGGAGACCCAGTACTTC | CASSAGQETQYF
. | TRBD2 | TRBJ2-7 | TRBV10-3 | TGTGCCATCGCTTTGTCTAGCGGGACCTACGAGCAGTACTTC | CAIALSSGTYEQYF
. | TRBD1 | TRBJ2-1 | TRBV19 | TGTGCCAGTAGTCCGGGACAGGGGGTACATGAGCAGTTCTTC | CASSPGQGVHEQFF
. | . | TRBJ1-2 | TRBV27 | TGTGCCAGTGGGGGGGAGCTCTATGGCTACCCCTTC | CASGGELYGYPF
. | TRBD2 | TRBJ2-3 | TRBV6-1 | TGTGCCAGCAGTGAAGGTAGCGGGAGCGGGGCAGATACGCAGTATTTT | CASSEGSGSGADTQYF
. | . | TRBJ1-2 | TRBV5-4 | TGTGCCAGCACCGGACTAGGGGGGGGGTATGGCTACACCTTC | CASTGLGGGYGYTF
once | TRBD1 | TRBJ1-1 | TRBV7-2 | TGTGCCAGCAGCTTATTTACAGGGGAGGACACTGAAGCTTTCTTT | CASSLFTGEDTEAFF
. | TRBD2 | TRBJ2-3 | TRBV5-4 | TGTGCCAGCAGCGGGGCAACGACTAGCGGGGGAGATACGCAGTATTTT | CASSGATTSGGDTQYF
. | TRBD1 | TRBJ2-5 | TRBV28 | TGTGCCATCTCGAATACAGGGGGCGTTATGGAGACCCAGTACTTC | CAISNTGGVMETQYF
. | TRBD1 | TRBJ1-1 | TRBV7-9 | TGTGCCAGCAGCTTAGACCCAACAGGGGCTGGGAACACTGAAGCTTTCTTT | CASSLDPTGAGNTEAFF
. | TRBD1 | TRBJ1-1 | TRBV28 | TGTGCCAGCAGCTGGATCTCGGGACAGGGGAAGACTGAAGCTTTCTTT | CASSWISGQGKTEAFF
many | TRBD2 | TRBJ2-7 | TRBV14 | TGTGCCAGCAGCCCGGGGGGCTACGAGCAGTACTTC | CASSPGGYEQYF
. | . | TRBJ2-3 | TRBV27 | TGTGCCAGCAGTTTCGTCAGTGCAGATACGCAGTATTTT | CASSFVSADTQYF
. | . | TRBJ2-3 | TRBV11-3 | TGTGCCAGCAGCTTAATTGGCGGGAAGACAGATACGCAGTATTTT | CASSLIGGKTDTQYF